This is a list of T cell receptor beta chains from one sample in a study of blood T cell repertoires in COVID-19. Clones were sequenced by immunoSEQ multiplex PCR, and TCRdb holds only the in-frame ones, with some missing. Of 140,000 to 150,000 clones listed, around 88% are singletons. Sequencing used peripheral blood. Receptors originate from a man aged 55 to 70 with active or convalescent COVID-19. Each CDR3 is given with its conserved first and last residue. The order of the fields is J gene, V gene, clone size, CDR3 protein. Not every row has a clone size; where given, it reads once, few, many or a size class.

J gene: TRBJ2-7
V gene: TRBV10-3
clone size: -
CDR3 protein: CAISESGQFYEQYF

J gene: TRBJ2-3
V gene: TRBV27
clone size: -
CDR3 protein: CASSPRTSYTDTQYF

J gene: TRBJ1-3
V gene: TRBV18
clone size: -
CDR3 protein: CASSPNREGISGNTIYF

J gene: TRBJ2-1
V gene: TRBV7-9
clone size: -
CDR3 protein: CASSGKQGSSYNEQFF

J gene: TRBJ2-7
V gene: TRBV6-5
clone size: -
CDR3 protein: CASSYAGANYEQYF

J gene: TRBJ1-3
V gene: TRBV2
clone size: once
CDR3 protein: CASSDLVSSGNTIYF

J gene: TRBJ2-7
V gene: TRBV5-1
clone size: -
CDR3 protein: CASSFTDRSYEQYF

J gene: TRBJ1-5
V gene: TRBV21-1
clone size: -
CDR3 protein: CASSRGTVCGQPQHF

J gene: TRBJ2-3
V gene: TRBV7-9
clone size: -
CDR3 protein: CASSRGTDTQYF

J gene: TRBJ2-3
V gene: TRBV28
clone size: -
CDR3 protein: CASSMAPTDTQYF

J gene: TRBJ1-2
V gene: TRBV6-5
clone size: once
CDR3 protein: CASSLGRNGYTF

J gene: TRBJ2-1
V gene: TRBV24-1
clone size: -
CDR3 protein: CATSERLALSSYNEQFF

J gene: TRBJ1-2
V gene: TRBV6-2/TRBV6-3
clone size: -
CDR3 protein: CASSYDGTRGYGYTF

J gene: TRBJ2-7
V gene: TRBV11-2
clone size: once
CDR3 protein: CASSLEAGGPYEQYF

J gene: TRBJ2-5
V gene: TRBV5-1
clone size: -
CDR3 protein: CASSLFQGAGETQYF

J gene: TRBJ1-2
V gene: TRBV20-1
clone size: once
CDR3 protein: CSAARRNGYTF

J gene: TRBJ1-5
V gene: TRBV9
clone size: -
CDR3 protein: CASKEIGPNQPQHF

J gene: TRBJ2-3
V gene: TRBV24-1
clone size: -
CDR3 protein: CATQVAGTDTQYF

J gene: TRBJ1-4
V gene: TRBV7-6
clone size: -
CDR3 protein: CASSLAGTATNEKLFF

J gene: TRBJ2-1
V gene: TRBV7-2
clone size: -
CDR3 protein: CASSLDREGQFF

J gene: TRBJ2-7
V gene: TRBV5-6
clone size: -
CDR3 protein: CASSPTRVGEQYF

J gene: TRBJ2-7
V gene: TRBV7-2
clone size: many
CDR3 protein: CASSTRRGYEQYF

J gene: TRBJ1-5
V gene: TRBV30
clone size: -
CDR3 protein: CAWSVDRTEPQHF

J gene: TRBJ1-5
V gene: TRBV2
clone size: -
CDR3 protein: CASSPQSNQPQHF

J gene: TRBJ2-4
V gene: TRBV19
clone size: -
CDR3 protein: CASSIDRTPLAKNIQYF

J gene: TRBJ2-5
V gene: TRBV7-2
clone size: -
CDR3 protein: CASSGGLAGGEETQYF

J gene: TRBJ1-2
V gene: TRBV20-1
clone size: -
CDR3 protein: CSASLGTVANYGYTF

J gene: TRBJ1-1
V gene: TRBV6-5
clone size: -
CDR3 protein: CASRPGQGRGAFF

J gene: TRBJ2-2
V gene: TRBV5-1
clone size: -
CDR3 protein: CASSLQGPNTGELFF

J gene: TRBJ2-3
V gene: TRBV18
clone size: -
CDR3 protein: CASSQLQGEQRGTQYF

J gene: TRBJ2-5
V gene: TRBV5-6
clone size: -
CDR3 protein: CASSLAFLAGGASETQYF

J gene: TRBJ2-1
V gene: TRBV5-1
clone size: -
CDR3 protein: CASSLDFNEQFF

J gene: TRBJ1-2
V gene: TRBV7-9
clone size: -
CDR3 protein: CASSSSGSGGYTF

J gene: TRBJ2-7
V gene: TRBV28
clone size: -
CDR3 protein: CASSLDRDASYEQYF

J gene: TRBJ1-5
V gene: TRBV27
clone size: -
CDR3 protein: CASSITGGSQPQHF

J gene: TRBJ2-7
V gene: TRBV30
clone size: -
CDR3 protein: CAWSVSGVEQYF

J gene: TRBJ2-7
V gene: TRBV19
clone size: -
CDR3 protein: CASSSTGDSPYEQYF

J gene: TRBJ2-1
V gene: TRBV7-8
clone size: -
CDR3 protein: CASSLGQVRTDEQFF